Below, one T cell receptor beta chain is given with its context. This CDR3 has 17 residues. Trimming shortened V by 5 bases and J by 2 bases, and 20 bases separated the two germline ends. Germline CDR1 reads MNHEY; CDR2 reads SMNVEV (reference sequence). TCRdb keeps only in-frame clones here, not all; method: immunoSEQ multiplex PCR. The profile shows more than 55,000 clones, more than 75% of them singletons. This record comes from a study of T cell changes during pregnancy in multiple sclerosis. The specimen was peripheral blood, collected in the second trimester of pregnancy. This receptor was obtained from a female donor with multiple sclerosis, enrolled in a pregnancy study. The chain links TRBV27 to TRBJ2-3; D is perhaps TRBD2 (6 bases). CDR3 bases: TGTGCCAGCAGTCCGGGGCCGGGCAGCGGGCTCACAGATACGCAGTATTTT. This sequence encodes CASSPGPGSGLTDTQYF.